This T cell receptor beta chain emerged from a study of cytomegalovirus exposure and HLA in healthy donors. Method: immunoSEQ multiplex PCR; TCRdb's copy keeps in-frame clones and lacks some. The sample holds 220,000 or so clones, 75% to 90% seen once. CDR1 is SGHAT and CDR2 is FQNNGV in the germline V gene. Trimming stripped 3 bases from V and 1 base from J, with 8 bases between. The CDR3 consists of 14 residues. The donors formed part of the roughly 120-subject validation cohort, distinct from the roughly 670-subject first cohort. The V call is TRBV11-2, the J call TRBJ2-3; D gene uncertain. This sequence was found in a woman aged 25-40 years in good health and CMV-seropositive. Source material: PBMCs. CDR3 coding DNA: TGTGCCAGCAGCTTCATAGCAGGCACAGATACGCAGTATTTT. Translated: CASSFIAGTDTQYF.